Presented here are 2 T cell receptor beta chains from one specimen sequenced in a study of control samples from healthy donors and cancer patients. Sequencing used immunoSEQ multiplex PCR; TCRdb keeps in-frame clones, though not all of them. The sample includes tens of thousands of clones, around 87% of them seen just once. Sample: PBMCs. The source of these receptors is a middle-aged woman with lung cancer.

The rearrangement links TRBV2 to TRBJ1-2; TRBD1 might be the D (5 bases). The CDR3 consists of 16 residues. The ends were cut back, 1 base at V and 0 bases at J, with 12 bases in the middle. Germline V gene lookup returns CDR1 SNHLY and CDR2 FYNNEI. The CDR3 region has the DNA TGTGCCAGCAGTGAAGTGGCGGGACGGACTAACTATGGCTACACCTTC. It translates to CASSEVAGRTNYGYTF.

CDR3 loop: CASSLEMGQGFNEQFF. CDR3 bases: TGTGCCAGCAGCTTAGAAATGGGACAGGGGTTCAATGAGCAGTTCTTC. The chain uses TRBV7-6 and TRBJ2-1; TRBD1 agrees at 10 bases. Germline V CDR1 and CDR2: SGHVS, FNYEAQ. After removal of 1 base from V and 6 bases from J, the junction contained 6 bases not matched to a gene. CDR3 length equals 16 residues. Variable domain in full (rest from reference TRBV7-6 and TRBJ2-1): GAGVSQSPRYKVTKRGQDVALRCDPISGHVSLYWYRQALGQGPEFLTYFNYEAQQDKSGLPNDRFSAERPEGSISTLTIQRTEQRDSAMYRCASSLEMGQGFNEQFFGPGTRLTVL.